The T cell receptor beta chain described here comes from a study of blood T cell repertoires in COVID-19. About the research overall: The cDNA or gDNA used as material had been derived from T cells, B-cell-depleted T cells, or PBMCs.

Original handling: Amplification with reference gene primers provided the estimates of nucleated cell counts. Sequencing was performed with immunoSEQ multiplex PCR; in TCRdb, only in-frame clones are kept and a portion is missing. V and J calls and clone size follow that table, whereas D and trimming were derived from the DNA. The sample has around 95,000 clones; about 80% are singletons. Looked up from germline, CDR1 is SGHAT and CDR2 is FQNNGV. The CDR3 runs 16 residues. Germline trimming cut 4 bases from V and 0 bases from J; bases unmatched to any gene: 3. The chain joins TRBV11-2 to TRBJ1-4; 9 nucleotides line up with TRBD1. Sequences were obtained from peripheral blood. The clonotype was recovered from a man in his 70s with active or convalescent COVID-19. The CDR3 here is CASSYGQGTTNEKLFF. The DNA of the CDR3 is TGTGCCAGCAGCTACGGACAGGGGACAACTAATGAAAAACTGTTTTTT.